Shown below are 13 T cell receptor beta chains from a single sample sequenced in a study of blood T cell repertoires in COVID-19. This table comes from immunoSEQ multiplex PCR, and its TCRdb copy is limited to in-frame clones, with some not included. The table includes fewer than 70,000 clones, 84% detected once. Sequenced material: peripheral blood. These TCRs come from a human donor in a cohort sampled during active COVID-19.

The chain is built from TRBV24-1 and TRBJ2-7; D possibly corresponds to TRBD2 (6 bases). V dropped 4 bases and J dropped 3 bases, with 12 bases sitting between them. The CDR3 length is 14 residues. The germline gives CDR1 KGHDR, CDR2 SFDVKD. The CDR3 region is CATSDAGSGYEQYF. The CDR3 DNA is TGTGCCACCAGTGACGCGGGGAGTGGCTACGAGCAGTACTTC.

V gene TRBV24-1 combines with J gene TRBJ2-3; D is perhaps TRBD2 (6 bases). Between the trimmed V and J ends, which lost 0 bases and 0 bases, there was a span of 6 bases. The V gene's germline CDR1 is KGHDR and CDR2 SFDVKD. This CDR3 spans 15 amino acids. DNA of the CDR3: TGTGCCACCAGTGATTTGGGGAGGAGCACAGATACGCAGTATTTT. Encoded protein: CATSDLGRSTDTQYF.

The table lists this clone with a count of one. J is TRBJ2-7 and V is TRBV27, with TRBD1 matching 9 bases. Trimming removed 5 bases from V and 5 bases from J; junction bases left unmatched: 4. CDR1 and CDR2 (germline): MNHEY, SMNVEV (reference sequence). The CDR3 has 13 amino acids. The CDR3 here is CASSRDRDDEQYF. The CDR3 nucleotides read TGTGCCAGCAGTCGGGACAGGGATGACGAGCAGTACTTC.

This CDR3 is CASSVGEGGSQPQHF. The CDR3 DNA sequence: TGTGCCAGCAGCGTAGGTGAGGGGGGGAGTCAGCCCCAGCATTTT. The rearrangement joins TRBV9 to TRBJ1-5, with a possible D match to TRBD1 (6 bases). V was cut by 0 bases and J by 6 bases, with 13 bases left in between. This CDR3 contains 15 residues. Germline-derived CDR1 and CDR2 are SGDLS and YYNGEE.

V is TRBV18 and J is TRBJ2-2; tentatively, D is TRBD1 (5 bases). V was pared by 0 bases and J by 1 base, with 9 bases between. The V gene's germline CDR1 is KGHSH and CDR2 LQKENI. This CDR3 spans 16 amino acids. This CDR3 reads CASSPPDRMNTGELFF. The CDR3, as DNA: TGTGCCAGCTCACCACCTGACAGAATGAACACCGGGGAGCTGTTTTTT.

CDR3 sequence (DNA): TGTGCCAGCACTGAACCGGGACTTACCGCATACGAGCAGTACTTC. Translation gives CASTEPGLTAYEQYF. The J gene is TRBJ2-7, the V gene TRBV6-4; D is perhaps TRBD2 (6 bases). Trimming removed 7 bases at V and 4 bases at J, with 20 bases between. The CDR3 spans 15 residues. In germline, CDR1 is MRHNA, CDR2 SNTAGT.

The chain employs TRBV3-1 (or the pseudogene TRBV3-2) and TRBJ1-1, with D uncertain. From germline, CDR1 is LGHDT and CDR2 YNNKEL (reference sequence). V was shortened by 3 bases and J by 0 bases, with 11 bases between the two germline ends. This CDR3 contains 15 residues. DNA of the CDR3: TGTGCCAGCAGCCAGCCACATCCCCTGAACACTGAAGCTTTCTTT. This sequence encodes CASSQPHPLNTEAFF.

V and J are TRBV30 and TRBJ1-4; TRBD1 matches 7 bases. The CDR3 extends over 14 amino acids. In germline, CDR1 is GTSNPN, CDR2 SVGIG (reference sequence). The ends lost 8 bases at V and 3 bases at J; junction bases unmatched: 9. The CDR3, as DNA: TGTGCCGGGGAGACAGGGCGAGCTAATGAAAAACTGTTTTTT. Translated, it gives CAGETGRANEKLFF.

As concerns this clone: This sample includes further DNA sequences coding for the same CDR3. J is TRBJ2-3 and V is TRBV6-4; 14 bases line up with TRBD2. This CDR3 spans 16 amino acids. Unmatched junction bases numbered 0, after V lost 0 bases and J lost 4 bases. The germline V gene encodes CDR1 MRHNA and CDR2 SNTAGT. CDR3 nucleotides: TGTGCCAGCAGTGACTCGACTAGCGGGGGGGCAGATACGCAGTATTTT. It is translated as CASSDSTSGGADTQYF.

CDR3 region: CATELTSGGYNEQFF. The CDR3 DNA reads TGTGCCACCGAGTTAACTAGCGGGGGGTACAATGAGCAGTTCTTC. This chain connects TRBV7-9 to TRBJ2-1, with TRBD2 matching over 12 bases. Per the germline V gene, CDR1 is SEHNR and CDR2 is FQNEAQ (reference sequence). Unmatched junction bases numbered 8, after V lost 10 bases and J lost 4 bases. The CDR3 covers 15 residues.

This clone was recorded once. J is TRBJ2-7 and V is TRBV19; 8 bases are shared with TRBD1. The CDR3 is 15 amino acids. The ends lost 5 bases at V and 0 bases at J; junction bases unmatched: 6. Germline assignment: CDR1 LNHDA and CDR2 SQIVND (reference sequence). CDR3 DNA: TGTGCCAGTAGTCGTCTTCAGGGGGCCTCCTACGAGCAGTACTTC. It encodes CASSRLQGASYEQYF.

This chain uses TRBV7-2 with TRBJ2-3; 8 bases are a match to TRBD2. After removal of 5 bases from V and 5 bases from J, the junction contained 18 bases not matched to a gene. CDR1 and CDR2 from the germline V gene are SGHTA and FQGNSA. This CDR3 contains 18 residues. The CDR3 sequence: CASSQKREVAGKRDTQYF. The DNA for the CDR3 is TGTGCCAGCAGCCAAAAAAGGGAGGTAGCGGGAAAGAGAGATACGCAGTATTTT.

V and J are TRBV19 and TRBJ2-1; 14 nucleotides line up with TRBD2. The V gene end was trimmed by 5 bases and the J gene end by 0 bases; junction bases not matched to a gene: 6. The CDR3 runs to 18 residues. Germline V lookup: CDR1 LNHDA, CDR2 SQIVND (reference sequence). CDR3 protein: CASSGLAGGQISYNEQFF. CDR3 DNA sequence: TGTGCCAGTAGTGGACTAGCGGGGGGCCAAATCTCCTACAATGAGCAGTTCTTC.